The sequence of this TCR beta chain was determined in a study of shared clonotypes between healthy human individuals. Donors, healthy HIV-negative adults, lacked recent acute infections or vaccinations. Concerning this clone: Its antigen is currently unknown.

After removal of 0 bases from V and 2 bases from J, the junction contained 21 bases not matched to a gene. The CDR3 spans 22 residues. From germline, CDR1 is SGDLS and CDR2 YYNGEE. The assay ran at deep level. Sequencing was performed with immunoSEQ multiplex PCR; in TCRdb, only in-frame clones are kept and a portion is missing. The sample has over a million clones, 96% seen once. Overall study results and limits: Memory subsets generally showed lower estimated richness than naive subsets.

This chain links TRBV9 with TRBJ2-5, with 11 positions matching TRBD2. The source is a man aged 25 to 45 in good health. Sequenced sample: naive CD4+ T cells sorted from blood. Subset noted: CD45RA+ positively selected. The CDR3 reads CASSVAPARPLAGGNTQETQYF. CDR3 nucleotides: TGTGCCAGCAGCGTAGCCCCAGCGAGGCCTCTAGCGGGAGGTAATACTCAAGAGACCCAGTACTTC. The full variable domain, completed using reference TRBV9 and TRBJ2-5, is DSGVTQTPKHLITATGQRVTLRCSPRSGDLSVYWYQQSLDQGLQFLIQYYNGEERAKGNILERFSAQQFPDLHSELNLSSLELGDSALYFCASSVAPARPLAGGNTQETQYFGPGTRLLVL.